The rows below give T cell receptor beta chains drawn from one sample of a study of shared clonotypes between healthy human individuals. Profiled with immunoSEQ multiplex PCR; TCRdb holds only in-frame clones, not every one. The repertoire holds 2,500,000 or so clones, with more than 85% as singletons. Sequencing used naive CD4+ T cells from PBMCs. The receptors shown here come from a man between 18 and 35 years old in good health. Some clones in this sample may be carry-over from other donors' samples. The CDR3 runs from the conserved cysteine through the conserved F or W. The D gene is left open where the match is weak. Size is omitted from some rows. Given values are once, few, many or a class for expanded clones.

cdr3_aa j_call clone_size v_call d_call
CASSEATTNEKLFF TRBJ1-4 NA TRBV4-1 NA
CASSLNGQGTDEQYF NA NA TRBV4-3 TRBD1
CASSLGLDTGELFF TRBJ2-2 NA TRBV7-3 NA
CASRVGSLDTQYF TRBJ2-3 NA TRBV11-2 NA
CASSYKARGPEIF TRBJ2-1 NA TRBV6-5 NA
CASSPDRGSSYEQYF TRBJ2-7 NA TRBV6-1 TRBD1
CASSLATGAYTEAFF TRBJ1-1 NA TRBV5-1 NA
CASSSPSAGEETQYF TRBJ2-5 once TRBV28 TRBD2
CASNRGAASNTEAFF TRBJ1-1 NA TRBV5-1 NA
CASSVGGAGELFF TRBJ2-2 few TRBV9 NA
CASSPPSAGNTEAFF TRBJ1-1 NA TRBV19 NA
CASSFRGPREQYF TRBJ2-7 NA TRBV28 NA
CAGRVPMAGFGYTF TRBJ1-2 NA TRBV6-1 NA
CATSREVVWGTGVRANEKLFF TRBJ1-4 NA TRBV15 TRBD1
CASSDRGPTGELFF TRBJ2-2 NA TRBV2 NA
CASSVGQVNQPQHF TRBJ1-5 NA TRBV9 NA
CASSAGKRHTEAFF TRBJ1-1 NA TRBV19 NA
CASSSGLAGGETQYF TRBJ2-5 NA TRBV7-2 TRBD2
CASSVGQQSGEQYF TRBJ2-7 NA TRBV9 NA
CASSQKRGPETQYF TRBJ2-5 NA TRBV5-1 NA
CASSGGNSILGTGELFF TRBJ2-2 once TRBV2 NA
CATTLGALRGYTF TRBJ1-2 few TRBV28 NA
CASSPAGLNEKLFF TRBJ1-4 NA TRBV28 NA
CSVVDSPDTQYF TRBJ2-3 NA TRBV29-1 NA
CASSDWTSGNEKLFF TRBJ1-4 NA TRBV14 NA
CASSPDRTGELFF TRBJ2-2 NA TRBV28 TRBD1
CASSPGGGEKLFF TRBJ1-4 NA TRBV28 TRBD1
CASSLDGTQNTEAFF TRBJ1-1 NA TRBV5-8 NA
CASRSLSWAGTQDQPQHF TRBJ1-5 NA TRBV28 NA
CASRPPKVSLNTEAFF TRBJ1-1 NA TRBV28 NA
CASSLRTGVSEQYF TRBJ2-7 NA TRBV28 TRBD1
CASRPGQGNTEAFF TRBJ1-1 NA TRBV5-4 TRBD1
CGTRRVRAFF TRBJ1-1 NA TRBV28 NA
CASSEATPGINEQFF TRBJ2-1 NA TRBV2 NA
CSAVLQETQYF TRBJ2-5 NA TRBV20-1 NA
CASRGDSGRAQHF TRBJ1-5 NA TRBV2 TRBD1
CASSLTRGADTQYF TRBJ2-3 NA TRBV7-3 NA
CAISGGLSTDTQYF TRBJ2-3 NA TRBV10-3 NA
CASSDNLRELGYTF TRBJ1-2 NA TRBV2 NA
CASSLEASGRWNIQYF TRBJ2-4 NA TRBV11-1 TRBD2